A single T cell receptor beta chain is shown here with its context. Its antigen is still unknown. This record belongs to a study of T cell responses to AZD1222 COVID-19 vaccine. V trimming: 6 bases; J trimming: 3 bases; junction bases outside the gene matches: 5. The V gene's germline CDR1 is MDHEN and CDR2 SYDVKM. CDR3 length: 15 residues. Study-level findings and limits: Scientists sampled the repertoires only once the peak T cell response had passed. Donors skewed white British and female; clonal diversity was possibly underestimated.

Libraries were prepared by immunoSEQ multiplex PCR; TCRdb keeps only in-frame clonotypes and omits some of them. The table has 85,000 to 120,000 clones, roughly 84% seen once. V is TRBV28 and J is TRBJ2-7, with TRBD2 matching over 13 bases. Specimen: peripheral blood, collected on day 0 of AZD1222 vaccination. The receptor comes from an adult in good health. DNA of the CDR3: TGTGCCAGCAGACCGGGACTAGCGGGACTCTACGAGCAGTACTTC. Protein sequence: CASRPGLAGLYEQYF.